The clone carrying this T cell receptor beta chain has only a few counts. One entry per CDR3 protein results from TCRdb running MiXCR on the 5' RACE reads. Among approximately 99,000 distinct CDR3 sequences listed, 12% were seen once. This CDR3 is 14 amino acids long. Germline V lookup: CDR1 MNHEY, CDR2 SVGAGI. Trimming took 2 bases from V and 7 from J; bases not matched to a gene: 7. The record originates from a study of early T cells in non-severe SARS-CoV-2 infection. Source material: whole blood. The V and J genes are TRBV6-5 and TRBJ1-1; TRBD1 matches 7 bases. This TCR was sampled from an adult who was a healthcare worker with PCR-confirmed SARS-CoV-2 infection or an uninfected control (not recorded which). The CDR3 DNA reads TGTGCCAGCAGTTACGTTCCACAGGGGAGTGAAGCTTTCTTT. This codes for CASSYVPQGSEAFF.